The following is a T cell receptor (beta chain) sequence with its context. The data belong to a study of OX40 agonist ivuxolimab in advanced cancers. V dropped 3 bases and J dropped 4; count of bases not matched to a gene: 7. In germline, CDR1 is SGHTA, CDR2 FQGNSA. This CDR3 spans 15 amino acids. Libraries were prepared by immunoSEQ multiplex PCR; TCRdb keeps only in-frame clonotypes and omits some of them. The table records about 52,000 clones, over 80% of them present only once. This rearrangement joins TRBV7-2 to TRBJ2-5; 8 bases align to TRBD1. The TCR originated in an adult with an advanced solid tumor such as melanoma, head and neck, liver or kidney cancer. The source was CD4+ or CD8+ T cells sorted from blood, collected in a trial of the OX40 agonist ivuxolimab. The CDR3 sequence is CASSFQRGTGETQYF. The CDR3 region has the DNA TGTGCCAGCAGCTTCCAGCGTGGGACAGGAGAGACCCAGTACTTC.